The 4 T cell receptor beta chains below were found in one sample sequenced in a study of cytomegalovirus exposure and HLA in healthy donors. 13 Jbeta primers and 60 Vbeta primers were used for the PCR. TCRdb's copy holds only in-frame clones and misses some; the assay was immunoSEQ multiplex PCR. The sample carries some 150,000 clones, 55% to 75% recorded once. The sample consisted of PBMCs. Source of these receptors: a man aged 50-60 years in good health and CMV-seropositive.

The chain employs TRBV4-3 and TRBJ2-1; TRBD1 might be the D (5 bases). This CDR3 comprises 14 residues. Germline V CDR1 and CDR2: LGHNA, YSLEER. V shed 1 base and J shed 12 bases, with 16 bases lying between them. The CDR3, as DNA: TGCGCCAGCAGCCAAGGGGTGGGCAGGGTGACGCAGTTCTTC. Its protein product is CASSQGVGRVTQFF.

V usage is TRBV27 and J usage is TRBJ1-1; tentatively, D is TRBD1 (5 bases). Trimming pared 4 bases from V and 4 bases from J, leaving 10 bases between. CDR1 MNHEY and CDR2 SMNVEV come from the germline V gene (reference sequence). There are 13 residues in the CDR3. The CDR3 nucleotides read TGTGCCAGCAGTTGGGGCAGGGCCACTGAAGCTTTCTTT. Its protein is CASSWGRATEAFF.

This clone was found once. V gene TRBV27 combines with J gene TRBJ2-7; 7 nucleotides match TRBD1. V was pared by 5 bases and J by 3 bases, with 4 bases of the junction left unmatched. Germline CDR1 and CDR2: MNHEY and SMNVEV (reference sequence). CDR3 length: 13 residues. The CDR3: CASSPGQNYEQYF. The CDR3 nucleotides are TGTGCCAGCAGTCCGGGACAGAACTACGAGCAGTACTTC.

The V call is TRBV7-6, the J call TRBJ1-2, with TRBD1 matching over 8 bases. In germline, CDR1 is SGHVS, CDR2 FNYEAQ. The CDR3 spans 14 residues. V trimming: 5 bases; J trimming: 8 bases; junction bases outside the gene matches: 10. CDR3 bases: TGTGCCAGCAGCCCCTCTGGACAGGGTGGCGGCTACACCTTC. The encoded protein is CASSPSGQGGGYTF.